The T cell receptor beta chain described here comes from a study of blood T cell repertoires in COVID-19. Background on the study: Samples taken during acute and convalescent COVID-19 were collected in the United States, Italy and Spain. Sources were T cells, B-cell-depleted T cells, or PBMCs; the material itself was cDNA or gDNA.

Patients of the Seattle cohort, enrolled during active infection, were followed longitudinally. Germline trimming cut 4 bases from V and 3 bases from J; bases unmatched to any gene: 1. The CDR3 runs 13 residues. Germline CDR1 reads LNHDA; CDR2 reads SQIVND (reference sequence). In its sample, this clone was seen once. Just one base apart from a much larger clone, this may be a read error. The authors' processing: Amplification with reference gene primers provided the estimates of nucleated cell counts. TCRdb's copy holds only in-frame clones and misses some; the assay was immunoSEQ multiplex PCR. The V and J calls and clone size are taken from that table; D and trimming were inferred from the DNA. The data show 270,000 or so clones, approximately 88% seen once.

The sequence derives from a human donor with COVID-19, enrolled during active disease. The donor label of this sample is uncertain. V gene TRBV19 combines with J gene TRBJ2-7; 9 nucleotides align to TRBD1. Sequenced sample: peripheral blood. For the CDR3, the DNA is TGTGCCAGTAGTAGGGACAGGGTCTACGAGCAGTACTTC. This gives the protein CASSRDRVYEQYF.